These T cell receptor beta chains were read from a single sample in a study of blood T cells in healthy people across ages. TCRdb recomputed calls from the 5' RACE reads with MiXCR, one row per CDR3 protein. The sample yields some 1.4 million distinct CDR3 sequences, approximately 42% seen once. The sequenced material came from blood. These receptors all come from a woman between 18 and 29 years old in good health. The CDR3 runs from the conserved cysteine through the conserved F or W. D genes are given only for firm matches. Clone size appears in some rows only: once, few, many, or a class for an expanded clone.

D	V	size	J	DNA	CDR3
-	TRBV12-3/TRBV12-4	-	TRBJ2-7	TGTGCCAGCAGCAAAGGCGGGGACGAGCAGTACTTC	CASSKGGDEQYF
TRBD1	TRBV2	-	TRBJ2-4	TGTGACAGCAGTGGCGGCAGGGGGTCTACCATTCAGTACTTC	CDSSGGRGSTIQYF
TRBD2	TRBV27	-	TRBJ2-1	TGTGCCAGCAGTTTAATAGCGGGACCCTACAATGAGCAGTTCTTC	CASSLIAGPYNEQFF
-	TRBV7-8	few	TRBJ1-4	TGTGCCAGCAGCCCCGGGGAGACACGAAAACTGTTTTTT	CASSPGETRKLFF
-	TRBV10-2	few	TRBJ2-1	TGCGCCAGCAGTGAGTCAGGGCAGGGGATCCTCTCCTACAATGAGCAGTTCTTC	CASSESGQGILSYNEQFF
TRBD2	TRBV7-2	-	TRBJ2-4	TGTGCCAGCAGCTTAGTTATACTAGCGGGAGGGGCGCGGGGCATTCAGTACTTC	CASSLVILAGGARGIQYF
-	TRBV9	few	TRBJ2-7	TGTGCCAGCAGCGCCGAGACGTTGGGGCGGTACGAGCAGTACTTC	CASSAETLGRYEQYF
-	TRBV18	few	TRBJ2-5	TGTGCCAGCTCACTGACCCGGGCCTTAACGCAAGAGACCCAGTACTTC	CASSLTRALTQETQYF
TRBD1	TRBV4-2	-	TRBJ2-4	TGTGCCAGCAGCCAAGGAACGACGGGACAGTATAACATTCAGTACTTC	CASSQGTTGQYNIQYF
TRBD2	TRBV20-1	-	TRBJ2-7	TGCAGTGCTAGAGATGTCACTAGCGCCTACGAGCAGTACTTC	CSARDVTSAYEQYF
-	TRBV4-1	-	TRBJ2-7	TGCGCCAGCAGCCAAGATACAGGGTCCCCTTACGAGCAGTACTTC	CASSQDTGSPYEQYF
TRBD1	TRBV7-9	-	TRBJ1-1	TGTGCCAGCAGCTACCAGACAGGGTCGGGCACTGAAGCTTTCTTT	CASSYQTGSGTEAFF
-	TRBV4-1	-	TRBJ1-1	TGCGCCAGCAGCCAATGGGGGCAACCGGAATCGTCTTTCTTT	CASSQWGQPESSFF
TRBD2	TRBV27	few	TRBJ2-3	TGTGCCAGCAGTTTAGAGGGTAGCGGGACGTTCGCAGATACGCAGTATTTT	CASSLEGSGTFADTQYF
-	TRBV6-5	few	TRBJ1-5	TGTGCCAGCAGTGGAGGACATAGCAATCAGCCCCAGCATTTT	CASSGGHSNQPQHF